The rows below give T cell receptor beta chains drawn from one sample of a study of regulatory T cells in long-lasting Graves disease. TCRdb reprocessed the multiplex PCR reads via MiXCR and lists one record per CDR3 protein. The data contain fewer than 600,000 distinct CDR3 sequences, about 20% of them singletons. Material: peripheral blood mononuclear cells (PBMCs), obtained when the disease was refractory, from a patient treated with antithyroid drugs. The receptors here all came from a female donor with Graves disease. Each CDR3 is given without its conserved first and last residue.

v_call: TRBV4-3; j_call: TRBJ1-2; cdr3_aa: ASSQSKTGAANYGYT
v_call: TRBV30; j_call: TRBJ1-2; cdr3_aa: AWSVHPGKGDGYT
v_call: TRBV30; j_call: TRBJ2-7; cdr3_aa: AWSVNLRYEQY
v_call: TRBV12-3/TRBV12-4; j_call: TRBJ2-7; cdr3_aa: ASIRDRGYEQY
v_call: TRBV12-3/TRBV12-4; j_call: TRBJ2-5; cdr3_aa: ASSLAGGSETQY
v_call: TRBV13; j_call: TRBJ2-7; cdr3_aa: ASSHLGGAEQY
v_call: TRBV5-1; j_call: TRBJ1-1; cdr3_aa: ASSSWTGGWRRNTEAF
v_call: TRBV10-3; j_call: TRBJ2-7; cdr3_aa: AISGGTGFYEQY
v_call: TRBV10-3; j_call: TRBJ1-3; cdr3_aa: AITGRDLPSGNTIY
v_call: TRBV6-5; j_call: TRBJ1-1; cdr3_aa: ASSSPAGLSTEAF
v_call: TRBV7-6; j_call: TRBJ2-6; cdr3_aa: ASSHALTDSGANVLT
v_call: TRBV28; j_call: TRBJ2-7; cdr3_aa: ASGLTGENYEQY
v_call: TRBV29-1; j_call: TRBJ1-1; cdr3_aa: SVEVGGIAEAF
v_call: TRBV28; j_call: TRBJ2-2; cdr3_aa: ATDRPDRTNTGELF
v_call: TRBV28; j_call: TRBJ1-5; cdr3_aa: ASSWTSRDRVDSNQPQH
v_call: TRBV10-3; j_call: TRBJ1-6; cdr3_aa: AISEDGYNSPLH
v_call: TRBV20-1; j_call: TRBJ2-7; cdr3_aa: SARPNGGPDEQY
v_call: TRBV2; j_call: TRBJ2-3; cdr3_aa: ASRDNTDTQY